Listed here are 12 T cell receptor beta chains from one sample, sequenced in a study of cytomegalovirus exposure and HLA in healthy donors. With 60 Vbeta and 13 Jbeta primers, the PCR was carried out. Profiling relied on immunoSEQ multiplex PCR, and the TCRdb table lists in-frame clones only, not all of them. The data contain about 190,000 clones, about four fifths of them singletons. Sequenced input: PBMCs. The origin of the receptors is a man aged 25 to 45 in good health and CMV-seropositive.

This chain joins TRBV9 and TRBJ2-3; TRBD1 might be the D (7 bases). The CDR3 is 15 residues long. Trimming stripped 4 bases from V and 4 bases from J, with 16 bases between. Per the germline V gene, CDR1 is SGDLS and CDR2 is YYNGEE. CDR3 amino acids: CASSRRDSLPDTQYF. CDR3 nucleotides: TGTGCCAGCAGCCGGAGGGACAGCCTACCAGATACGCAGTATTTT.

The chain has TRBV4-3 and TRBJ2-1; 7 nucleotides match TRBD2. The V gene end was trimmed by 4 bases and the J gene end by 1 base; junction bases not matched to a gene: 7. In germline, CDR1 is LGHNA, CDR2 YSLEER. The CDR3 runs to 16 residues. The CDR3 protein is CASSPEAGRSYNEQFF. The CDR3 bases are TGCGCCAGCAGCCCTGAAGCGGGGAGATCCTACAATGAGCAGTTCTTC.

This rearrangement joins TRBV7-9 to TRBJ2-4, with D unresolved. This CDR3 spans 16 amino acids. Germline CDR1 reads SEHNR; CDR2 reads FQNEAQ (reference sequence). The germline V and J ends were trimmed by 5 bases and 0 bases, with 14 bases remaining between them. This chain's CDR3 is CASSADITVAKNIQYF. The CDR3 nucleotides read TGTGCCAGCAGCGCGGATATAACGGTAGCCAAAAACATTCAGTACTTC.

The chain is built from TRBV4-2 and TRBJ1-2; the D gene is possibly TRBD1 (5 bases). Trimming left V 0 bases short and J 3 bases short, with 11 bases between. Germline V CDR1 and CDR2: LGHNA, YNFKEQ. The CDR3 is 15 amino acids. The CDR3 sequence: CASSQDFRTYYGYTF. CDR3 bases: TGTGCCAGCAGCCAAGATTTTAGGACATACTATGGCTACACCTTC.

Concerning this clone: Sequence at one end of the junction differs from germline and may be a read error. The J gene is TRBJ1-1, the V gene TRBV29-1; 8 nucleotides line up with TRBD1. This CDR3 contains 13 residues. The V gene's germline CDR1 is SQVTM and CDR2 ANQGSEA. Here the CDR3 DNA reads TGCAGCGTTGAAAGGGGGACAGGCCGTGAATCTTTCTTT. Translating gives CSVERGTGRESFF.

V usage is TRBV30 and J usage is TRBJ1-1; TRBD1 is a possible D gene (6 bases). V was pared by 4 bases and J by 2 bases, with 11 bases between. Germline CDR1 GTSNPN, CDR2 SVGIG (reference sequence). This CDR3 is built from 13 residues. This chain's CDR3 is CAWKGQLNTEAFF. The CDR3 DNA sequence: TGTGCCTGGAAAGGACAGCTCAACACTGAAGCTTTCTTT.

The chain couples TRBV5-1 to TRBJ2-1, with 7 nucleotides matching TRBD1. The V gene end was trimmed by 2 bases and the J gene end by 7 bases; junction bases not matched to a gene: 9. The CDR3 is 15 residues long. CDR1 and CDR2 from the germline V gene are SGHRS and YFSETQ. The CDR3 reads CASSLGGSVLNEQFF. DNA of the CDR3: TGCGCCAGCAGCTTAGGGGGCTCAGTATTAAATGAGCAGTTCTTC.

This clone was recorded a few times. The rearrangement joins TRBV18 to TRBJ1-2, with 7 bases lining up with TRBD1. CDR1 is KGHSH, CDR2 LQKENI, per germline. The CDR3 length is 15 residues. V dropped 2 bases and J dropped 4; count of bases not matched to a gene: 7. The CDR3 region is CASSPYGQDTYGYTF. CDR3 in DNA: TGTGCCAGCTCACCATATGGACAGGATACCTATGGCTACACCTTC.

Concerning this clone itself: At the DNA level, this CDR3 is encoded by other sequences in the same sample as well. This sequence joins TRBV10-3 and TRBJ2-5, with unresolved D. V shed 4 bases and J shed 4 bases, with 7 bases lying between them. The germline V gene has CDR1 ENHRY and CDR2 SYGVKD. This CDR3 has 12 amino acids. CDR3 residues: CAISGRGETQYF. The CDR3 DNA sequence: TGTGCCATCAGTGGGAGAGGAGAGACCCAGTACTTC.

CDR3 residues: CASRAGGRGTADTQYF. CDR3 sequence (DNA): TGTGCCAGCAGGGCGGGGGGGCGGGGGACCGCAGATACGCAGTATTTT. The V call is TRBV7-2, the J call TRBJ2-3; 9 nucleotides match TRBD2. Unmatched junction bases numbered 11, after V lost 6 bases and J lost 4 bases. CDR3 length: 16 amino acids. Germline V gene sequence: CDR1 SGHTA, CDR2 FQGNSA.

The chain combines TRBV5-4 with TRBJ2-7; TRBD2 is a possible D gene (5 bases). Trimming took off 3 bases at V and 3 bases at J, with 19 bases between the two ends. The CDR3 totals 16 residues. The germline CDR1 and CDR2 sequences are SGHNT and YYREEE (reference sequence). CDR3 DNA: TGTGCCAGCAGCTCTGGAGGAGCAGGTGGGATCTACGAGCAGTACTTC. It encodes CASSSGGAGGIYEQYF.

This clone has only one observation. V usage is TRBV5-1 and J usage is TRBJ1-2, with TRBD1 matching 7 bases. Germline V CDR1 and CDR2: SGHRS, YFSETQ. Losses at the gene ends were 5 bases for V and 3 bases for J; bases not matched to a gene: 10. The CDR3 has 15 amino acids. For the CDR3, the DNA is TGCGCCAGCAGACGTGACAGGGACTGGGACTATGGCTACACCTTC. Translation: CASRRDRDWDYGYTF.